This paragraph covers one T cell receptor (beta chain) sequence. Its antigen is unidentified. The data originate from a study of T cell repertoires in cytomegalovirus infection. Study at large: Well-studied HLA-B-restricted epitopes and recently identified HLA-C-restricted epitopes of CMV were both used in the study. Public TCR beta signatures indicated both CMV infection and matching HLA type.

TCRdb called the reads again in MiXCR, with one record for every CDR3 protein. The sample shows roughly 570,000 distinct CDR3 sequences, roughly 43% of them seen only once. V lost 5 bases to trimming and J lost 1 base, with 19 bases between them. Per the germline V gene, CDR1 is SSHAT and CDR2 is FNYEAQ (reference sequence). The CDR3 has 17 residues. This clonotype originated in a human donor in good health (CMV status not recorded). Some clones in this sample may be carry-over from other donors' samples. The source material was cultured PBMCs, sampled from culture after CMV antigen stimulation. V and J are TRBV7-7 and TRBJ2-3; TRBD2 is a possible D gene (5 bases). The CDR3, as DNA: TGTGCCAGCAGCCTCGTGGTAGCGAGGCTTTGCACAGATACGCAGTATTTT. Amino acids: CASSLVVARLCTDTQYF.